This T cell receptor (beta chain) was found in a study of T cell changes during pregnancy in multiple sclerosis. Repertoires were generated with immunoSEQ multiplex PCR, while TCRdb's copy carries only in-frame clones and drops some. The data hold some 90,000 clones, with 91% observed a single time. Germline CDR1 LGHNA, CDR2 YNFKEQ. V lost 2 bases and J 4 bases, leaving 11 bases between the germline ends. This CDR3 is built from 14 residues. The receptor was derived from a female donor in good health, enrolled as a control in a pregnancy study. The chain has TRBV4-2 and TRBJ1-2; D call uncertain. The source was peripheral blood, collected after pregnancy. The CDR3 nucleotides read TGTGCCAGCAGCCAACCAACAGCCTTCTATGGCTACACCTTC. Amino acid sequence: CASSQPTAFYGYTF.